A single sample gave rise to the 31 T cell receptor beta chains below, sequenced in a study of blood T cell repertoires in COVID-19. TCRdb's table, derived via immunoSEQ multiplex PCR, lists solely in-frame clones and lacks some. Seen here are 230,000 or so clones, 80% to 90% observed once, and the top ten hold under 15%. The sequenced sample was PBMCs or T cells enriched from blood (not recorded which). These receptors were obtained from a woman in her fifties or sixties with acute COVID-19.

This chain connects TRBV5-1 to TRBJ2-2; TRBD1 might be the D (6 bases). Germline V gene lookup returns CDR1 SGHRS and CDR2 YFSETQ. The CDR3 is made up of 17 amino acids. Trimming cost V 0 bases and J 5 bases, with 17 bases left between them. The CDR3 nucleotides read TGCGCCAGCAGCTTGGGGGGACACCTGATTGAGACCGGGGAGCTGTTTTTT. It codes for CASSLGGHLIETGELFF.

In this sample, this clone turned up once. The rearrangement uses TRBV11-3 and TRBJ2-4; D is unresolved. Germline loops: CDR1 SGHNT, CDR2 YENEEA. This CDR3 has 13 residues. The V end was cut by 0 bases, the J end by 9 bases, with 9 bases between. For the CDR3, the DNA is TGTGCCAGCAGCTTAGAAGTGTCGGGCATTCAGTACTTC. Protein sequence: CASSLEVSGIQYF. Filled out from reference TRBV11-3 and TRBJ2-4, the complete variable domain reads EAGVVQSPRYKIIEKKQPVAFWCNPISGHNTLYWYLQNLGQGPELLIRYENEEAVDDSQLPKDRFSAERLKGVDSTLKIQPAELGDSAVYLCASSLEVSGIQYFGAGTRLSVL.

This rearrangement joins TRBV28 to TRBJ2-3; tentative D call: TRBD2 (5 bases). CDR1 and CDR2 from the germline V gene are MDHEN and SYDVKM. V gave up 2 bases and J gave up 0 bases, with 15 bases separating them. The CDR3 covers 17 residues. The CDR3: CASSLGVGLTSTDTQYF. DNA of the CDR3: TGTGCCAGCAGTTTAGGGGTCGGACTCACTAGCACAGATACGCAGTATTTT. Variable domain in full (rest from reference TRBV28 and TRBJ2-3): DVKVTQSSRYLVKRTGEKVFLECVQDMDHENMFWYRQDPGLGLRLIYFSYDVKMKEKGDIPEGYSVSREKKERFSLILESASTNQTSMYLCASSLGVGLTSTDTQYFGPGTRLTVL.

The J gene is TRBJ1-2, the V gene TRBV27; D is ambiguous. The germline V and J ends were trimmed by 4 bases and 5 bases, with 17 bases remaining between them. The CDR3 has 15 amino acids. Germline CDR1 and CDR2: MNHEY and SMNVEV (reference sequence). Here the CDR3 reads CASSSLFGGIYGYTF. CDR3 DNA sequence: TGTGCCAGCAGTTCGTTGTTCGGAGGGATTTATGGCTACACCTTC.

This chain joins TRBV11-2 and TRBJ1-2; a weak D match, TRBD1 (6 bases). Trimming stripped 8 bases from V and 8 bases from J, with 15 bases between. The CDR3 has 12 residues. Germline V lookup: CDR1 SGHAT, CDR2 FQNNGV. Here the CDR3 reads CASPRGGAGYTF. The CDR3 DNA sequence: TGTGCCAGCCCTAGAGGGGGGGCCGGCTACACCTTC.

V gene TRBV18 combines with J gene TRBJ1-2; no clear D gene. In germline, CDR1 is KGHSH, CDR2 LQKENI. Between the trimmed V and J ends, which lost 2 bases and 0 bases, there was a span of 22 bases. The CDR3 extends over 19 amino acids. CDR3 sequence (DNA): TGTGCCAGCTCACCAGTCGGTGGTGCGTATCGCGGCCCTAACTATGGCTACACCTTC. It yields the protein CASSPVGGAYRGPNYGYTF. The whole variable domain, remainder taken from reference TRBV18 and TRBJ1-2, is NAGVMQNPRHLVRRRGQEARLRCSPMKGHSHVYWYRQLPEEGLKFMVYLQKENIIDESGMPKERFSAEFPKEGPSILRIQQVVRGDSAAYFCASSPVGGAYRGPNYGYTFGSGTRLTVV.

The chain couples TRBV9 to TRBJ2-6; the D gene is possibly TRBD1 (6 bases). Germline loops: CDR1 SGDLS, CDR2 YYNGEE. This CDR3 has 18 amino acids. Trimming left V 4 bases short and J 2 bases short, with 19 bases between. The CDR3, as DNA: TGTGCCAGCAGCTCTCGAAGGGGGAAGAGGACTGGGGCCAACGTCCTGACTTTC. Its translation: CASSSRRGKRTGANVLTF.

This clone was picked up a small number of times. J is TRBJ1-2 and V is TRBV20-1; 9 bases match TRBD1. Trimming at V came to 3 bases and at J to 3 bases, leaving 8 bases not matched to a gene. The CDR3 has 15 residues. Germline V gene sequence: CDR1 DFQATT, CDR2 SNEGSKA (reference sequence). CDR3 DNA: TGCAGTGCTAGTGGGTTAGGGGACAGGGACTATGGCTACACCTTC. Protein: CSASGLGDRDYGYTF.

The chain has TRBV18 and TRBJ1-5; D uncertain. Per the germline V gene, CDR1 is KGHSH and CDR2 is LQKENI. Trimming cost V 2 bases and J 0 bases, with 8 bases left between them. The CDR3 loop spans 15 amino acids. For the CDR3, the DNA is TGTGCCAGCTCACCATCAGTAAATAGCAATCAGCCCCAGCATTTT. It codes for CASSPSVNSNQPQHF.

The chain couples TRBV28 to TRBJ1-3, with D possibly TRBD1 on 5 matching bases. This CDR3 spans 14 amino acids. Looked up from germline, CDR1 is MDHEN and CDR2 is SYDVKM. V lost 3 bases and J 9 bases, leaving 15 bases between the germline ends. The CDR3 loop is CASSLQGTIGTIYF. Here the CDR3 DNA reads TGTGCCAGCAGTTTGCAGGGAACAATAGGCACCATATATTTT.

This clone is medium-sized within its sample. The V gene is TRBV27, the J gene TRBJ1-1; no clear D gene. The CDR3 totals 12 residues. V was shortened by 7 bases and J by 5 bases, with 11 bases between the two germline ends. CDR1 is MNHEY and CDR2 is SMNVEV in the germline V gene (reference sequence). CDR3 amino acids: CASKSSGTEAFF. The CDR3 region has the DNA TGTGCCAGCAAAAGCTCGGGGACTGAAGCTTTCTTT.

This clone has only one observation. The chain recombines TRBV28 with TRBJ1-1, with TRBD1 matching 11 bases. Germline V gene data show CDR1 as MDHEN and CDR2 as SYDVKM. With V trimmed by 6 bases and J by 5 bases, 23 bases remained unmatched. The CDR3 has 20 residues. The CDR3 protein is CASSPRKPGQGVWGGTEAFF. CDR3 in DNA: TGTGCCAGCAGCCCTCGCAAACCGGGACAGGGGGTCTGGGGTGGGACTGAAGCTTTCTTT.

The rearrangement joins TRBV27 to TRBJ1-1; D is uncertain. Germline CDR1 is MNHEY and CDR2 is SMNVEV (reference sequence). V was pared by 6 bases and J by 7 bases, with 15 bases between. The CDR3 has 13 residues. The CDR3 loop reads CASSRLNRDEAFF. Here the CDR3 DNA reads TGTGCCAGCAGCCGACTAAATAGGGATGAAGCTTTCTTT.

The genes are TRBV3-1 (or the pseudogene TRBV3-2) and TRBJ1-2; 9 bases are a match to TRBD1. Trimming took 4 bases from V and 5 from J; bases not matched to a gene: 5. CDR1 and CDR2 from the germline V gene are LGHDT and YNNKEL (reference sequence). This CDR3 has 14 residues. The CDR3 is CASSRQGGSYGYTF. For the CDR3, the DNA is TGTGCCAGCAGCCGACAGGGGGGGTCTTATGGCTACACCTTC.

The rearrangement joins TRBV5-1 to TRBJ2-1, with D possibly TRBD2 on 6 matching bases. V dropped 4 bases and J dropped 1 base, with 18 bases sitting between them. The CDR3 consists of 17 residues. CDR1 is SGHRS, CDR2 YFSETQ, per germline. CDR3 sequence: CASSPSMVGRSYNEQFF. The CDR3 DNA follows: TGCGCCAGCAGCCCGTCGATGGTAGGGAGGTCCTACAATGAGCAGTTCTTC.

The chain couples TRBV7-8 to TRBJ2-1; D unresolved. CDR3 length: 14 amino acids. Germline V gene data show CDR1 as SGHVS and CDR2 as FQNEAQ. With 3 bases removed from V and 3 bases from J, the gap between germline ends came to 9 bases. CDR3 DNA: TGTGCCAGCAGCTTGGAGAGTTTCTACAATGAGCAGTTCTTC. Protein product: CASSLESFYNEQFF.

The rearrangement joins TRBV27 to TRBJ2-7, with D possibly matching TRBD1 (6 bases). CDR3 length: 13 amino acids. V was clipped by 3 bases and J by 2 bases, with 8 bases between them. Looked up from germline, CDR1 is MNHEY and CDR2 is SMNVEV (reference sequence). The CDR3 loop is CASSFGTTYEQYF. The CDR3 DNA reads as TGTGCCAGCAGTTTTGGGACAACCTACGAGCAGTACTTC.

The chain is built from TRBV4-3 and TRBJ2-1, with D possibly matching TRBD2 (6 bases). The CDR3 has 15 amino acids. From germline, CDR1 is LGHNA and CDR2 YSLEER. Deletions cut 2 bases from V and 3 bases from J, with 11 bases between. The CDR3 region is CASSQFLADYNEQFF. CDR3 nucleotides: TGCGCCAGCAGCCAATTTTTAGCGGACTACAATGAGCAGTTCTTC.

The rearrangement joins TRBV9 to TRBJ2-1, with 7 bases matching TRBD2. Germline values: CDR1 SGDLS, CDR2 YYNGEE. The CDR3 is 15 amino acids. Unmatched junction bases numbered 9, after V lost 3 bases and J lost 6 bases. The CDR3 reads CASSGWTSFSNEQFF. The DNA for the CDR3 is TGTGCCAGCAGCGGGTGGACTAGTTTTAGCAATGAGCAGTTCTTC.

The chain links TRBV14 to TRBJ2-1, with 7 bases that match TRBD2. Germline CDR1 reads SGHDN; CDR2 reads FVKESK. The CDR3 is made up of 16 amino acids. After removal of 3 bases from V and 2 bases from J, the junction contained 7 bases not matched to a gene. CDR3 protein: CASSQRDYYTYNEQFF. In DNA form, the CDR3 reads TGTGCCAGCAGCCAGCGGGACTATTATACCTACAATGAGCAGTTCTTC.

J is TRBJ2-7 and V is TRBV28; D might be TRBD2 (5 bases). Germline-derived CDR1 and CDR2 are MDHEN and SYDVKM. V was pared by 7 bases and J by 4 bases, with 14 bases between. The CDR3 contains 13 residues. CDR3 sequence reads: CASNPGGGYEQYF. The CDR3 nucleotides are TGTGCCAGCAATCCAGGAGGAGGTTACGAGCAGTACTTC.

The chain has TRBV27 and TRBJ2-3; 10 bases fit TRBD2. Germline assignment: CDR1 MNHEY and CDR2 SMNVEV (reference sequence). The trim removed 3 bases at V and 6 bases at J, leaving 9 bases unmatched. CDR3 length: 16 amino acids. The CDR3 DNA is TGTGCCAGCAGTTTTTGGGCTAGCGGGAGTGGGGATACGCAGTATTTT. Its protein product is CASSFWASGSGDTQYF.

Concerning this clone itself: The same CDR3 also results from other DNA sequences found in this sample. The chain couples TRBV18 to TRBJ1-1; a possible D gene is TRBD1 (5 bases). Germline V gene sequence: CDR1 KGHSH, CDR2 LQKENI. This CDR3 spans 13 amino acids. V gave up 3 bases and J gave up 1 base, with 6 bases separating them. The CDR3 DNA reads TGTGCCAGCTCACCTGGACAGAACACTGAAGCTTTCTTT. This codes for CASSPGQNTEAFF.

The genes are TRBV19 and TRBJ1-1; weak D call: TRBD1 (5 bases). The CDR3 consists of 14 residues. V was trimmed by 4 bases and J by 3 bases, leaving 12 bases between them. Germline V gives CDR1 LNHDA, CDR2 SQIVND (reference sequence). CDR3 amino acids: CASSTRVGHTEAFF. For the CDR3, the DNA is TGTGCCAGTAGTACGAGAGTGGGGCACACTGAAGCTTTCTTT. The complete variable domain, with remaining parts taken from reference TRBV19 and TRBJ1-1, reads DGGITQSPKYLFRKEGQNVTLSCEQNLNHDAMYWYRQDPGQGLRLIYYSQIVNDFQKGDIAEGYSVSREKKESFPLTVTSAQKNPTAFYLCASSTRVGHTEAFFGQGTRLTVV.

This sequence joins TRBV7-2 and TRBJ1-6; TRBD1 is a possible D gene (5 bases). The CDR3 sequence is 16 residues long. The germline V and J ends were trimmed by 1 base and 6 bases, with 13 bases remaining between them. The germline V gene has CDR1 SGHTA and CDR2 FQGNSA. The CDR3 here is CASSLVGGRANSPLHF. CDR3 coding DNA: TGTGCCAGCAGCTTAGTGGGGGGGAGGGCTAATTCACCCCTCCACTTT.

V and J are TRBV4-2 and TRBJ1-2, with 7 bases aligning to TRBD1. The CDR3 spans 14 residues. V lost 6 bases and J lost 2; bases outside the gene matches: 6. The V gene's germline CDR1 is LGHNA and CDR2 YNFKEQ. In nucleotides, the CDR3 is TGTGCCAGCAGAAAGGGACAGACAAACTATGGCTACACCTTC. This encodes CASRKGQTNYGYTF.

Only a few counts were recorded for this clone. This rearrangement joins TRBV20-1 to TRBJ1-5, with no clear D. CDR3 size: 14 residues. The V gene's germline CDR1 is DFQATT and CDR2 SNEGSKA (reference sequence). The V end was cut by 3 bases, the J end by 0 bases, with 9 bases between. The CDR3 sequence: CSASRRYSNQPQHF. In nucleotides, the CDR3 is TGCAGTGCTAGTCGCAGGTATAGCAATCAGCCCCAGCATTTT.

J is TRBJ2-2 and V is TRBV7-2; 10 bases line up with TRBD1. This CDR3 is built from 14 residues. Germline CDR1 is SGHTA and CDR2 is FQGNSA. With V trimmed by 5 bases and J by 5 bases, 2 bases remained unmatched. The DNA of the CDR3 is TGTGCCAGCAGCAGACAGGGGGCGACCGGGGAGCTGTTTTTT. Translating gives CASSRQGATGELFF.

V and J are TRBV27 and TRBJ2-5, with 11 bases identical to TRBD2. Trimming removed 9 bases from V and 4 bases from J; junction bases left unmatched: 7. The germline CDR1 and CDR2 sequences are MNHEY and SMNVEV (reference sequence). The length of the CDR3 is 14 residues. For the CDR3, the DNA is TGTGCCAGTGCACTAGCGGGAGTGGGAGAGACCCAGTACTTC. This translates into CASALAGVGETQYF.

The rearrangement joins TRBV28 to TRBJ1-5; 12 bases are shared with TRBD1. Germline trimming cut 6 bases from V and 7 bases from J; bases unmatched to any gene: 7. Looked up from germline, CDR1 is MDHEN and CDR2 is SYDVKM. CDR3 size: 15 residues. The CDR3 reads CASRGQGAGRQPQHF. The CDR3 DNA follows: TGTGCCAGCAGGGGACAGGGGGCAGGTCGACAGCCCCAGCATTTT.

The chain carries TRBV21-1 and TRBJ1-2; TRBD1 is the table's D call and was not checked against the DNA. TRBV21-1 is tagged as a pseudogene. The CDR3 covers 16 residues. CDR3 in DNA: TGTGCCAGCAGCAAAAATAGGGGACAGAGTAACTATGGCTACACCTTC. Its protein is CASSKNRGQSNYGYTF.